This T cell receptor beta chain was captured by sequencing in a study of cytomegalovirus exposure and HLA in healthy donors. Study-level background: Some 200 million T cells yielded some 100 million unique TCR beta sequences, as an earlier analysis found.

Points on this clone: Its antigen remains unknown.

Findings of the study overall: The only immune exposure information that was available was CMV serostatus. For most subjects, TCR beta sequences were reported to predict HLA-A and HLA-B alleles with accuracy. Among CMV-associated TCR beta chains, most appeared HLA-restricted in a later analysis.

Both 60 Vbeta primers and 13 Jbeta primers went into the PCR. Assay: immunoSEQ multiplex PCR; the TCRdb copy retains only in-frame clones and omits some. The data show approximately 100,000 clones, with about 76% seen just once and approximately 8.4% held by the top ten. The CDR3 is 12 residues long. This receptor was taken from a man aged 35-49 years in good health and CMV-seronegative. Material: PBMCs. The chain couples TRBV12-2 to TRBJ1-2; the D call in the table, TRBD1, was not verified against the DNA. TRBV12-2 is flagged as a pseudogene. The CDR3 DNA is TGTGCAAGTCGCTCGGAACAGGGAGGCTACACCTTC. Protein sequence: CASRSEQGGYTF.